This note documents a single TCR beta chain sequence. This clonotype was counted only a few times. This receptor's antigen is unknown. No per-base quality is available; no much larger clone lies one base away. The library was built by means of RT-PCR. This sample was sequenced with an Illumina HiSeq 2500. Clones were called with MiXCR by TCRdb after fastp trimmed the public reads at Q25, and only in-frame beta chains were retained. Every entry covers one CDR3 protein and lists the most common genes and DNA from its rows. In all, the sample holds about 540,000 distinct CDR3 sequences, and under 30% of those were seen once. Together, the top ten hold about 3% of the sample. This specimen comes from a study of response to subunit inactivated influenza vaccine (dated 2018 in TCRdb). With regard to the full study: To follow how T cells responded to a trivalent subunit inactivated influenza vaccine, the researchers relied on deep quantitative profiling of the T cell receptor repertoire.

The cysteine opens and the phenylalanine closes a CDR3 of 16 amino acids. Only the CDR3 DNA stays, 48 bases, in frame from base 1. V is reduced by 0 bases and J by 2 bases, leaving a spacing of 14 bases between them. As encoded in the germline V gene, CDR1 is SGHRS while CDR2 is YFSETQ. The study at large found these results: According to the authors, only a limited number of new T cells may be recruited by each seasonal influenza vaccination.

The sample was also reused in another study, on T cells expressing NK-cell markers. The second study reports: 5'RACE template switching, by which a universal primer site and unique molecular identifiers were added, was used to make TCR beta cDNA libraries. Several donors provided sorted CD3+CD56+NKG2C+, CD3+CD56+NKG2C- and CD3+CD56-NKG2C+ T-cell subsets, whose TCR beta-chain repertoires were profiled. Seven of the eight sequenced donors were HCMV-seropositive and one was HCMV-seronegative. In several experiments an anti-gammadeltaTCR antibody was added to restrict sorting to alphabetaTCR-expressing T cells. In 5 to 7 donors, the dominant CD3+CD56+NKG2C+ clonotypes were found to rank among the top 10 CD8+ clonotypes and to make up about 1.0-7.5% of CD8+ T cells. Those dominant clonotypes were again the most abundant among CD3+CD56-NKG2C+ cells in a few donors, at roughly 25-65%. It remained unclear whether the expanded NKG2C-expressing T cell clones were specific for HCMV antigens. The study sequenced eight donors, all healthy volunteers chosen at random: three men and five women. A commercial ELISA kit detecting HCMV-specific IgG in serum was used to determine HCMV serostatus. Ficoll density gradient centrifugation was used to isolate peripheral blood mononuclear cells from blood. CD4+ and CD8+ T cells were isolated from PBMC by magnetic immunoseparation with Miltenyi isolation kits. cDNA synthesis was primed from the TCR beta constant segment and was followed by two successive PCR amplification steps. The libraries were sequenced on Illumina HiSeq 2000/2500, MiSeq or NextSeq, producing 2 x 150 bp reads. MIGEC was used to demultiplex reads and group the reads by UMI, and MiTCR was used to assemble and quantify clonotypes. To exclude erroneous sequences, any TCR cDNA sequence not supported by at least two reads was discarded. The tcR package was used for downstream repertoire analysis, with clonotypes matched between fractions based on CDR3 nucleotide sequence plus V segment. VDJmatch was used to annotate antigen specificity against VDJdb, with one amino acid substitution in CDR3 allowed.

This TCR derives from a man aged 50 to 59 who received an inactivated influenza vaccine. Donor details come from another sample of the same person, matched by shared clones. Sequenced material: CD4+ T cells sorted from PBMCs, taken less than 13 days after vaccination. The chain is made from TRBV5-1 and TRBJ2-5; the D gene is perhaps TRBD1 or TRBD2, each of them matching over 6 bases. The CDR3 here reads CASSLGLKGGQETQYF. The sequence in DNA is TGCGCCAGCAGCTTGGGGCTTAAGGGGGGACAAGAGACCCAGTACTTC.